Listed here are 23 T cell receptor beta chains from one sample, sequenced in a study of beta chain features in type 1 diabetes. The investigators reverse transcribed all of the isolated RNA, so they sequenced expressed TCRB transcripts. Using immunoSEQ multiplex PCR, the repertoire was profiled, and TCRdb retains in-frame clones only, with some absent. The data show hundreds of thousands of clones, around 16% seen once. The sequenced sample was naive CD4+ T cells from blood. These receptors all come from a man aged 18 to 35 in good health.

The rearrangement links TRBV5-1 to TRBJ1-2; TRBD1 matches 10 bases. V gave up 0 bases and J gave up 3 bases; unmatched junction bases: 2. Germline CDR1 reads SGHRS; CDR2 reads YFSETQ. The CDR3 has 15 amino acids. CDR3 protein: CASSLETGGHYGYTF. CDR3 sequence (DNA): TGCGCCAGCAGCTTGGAGACAGGGGGCCACTATGGCTACACCTTC.

The rearrangement uses TRBV5-4 and TRBJ2-3; 9 bases fit TRBD1. V dropped 4 bases and J dropped 0; count of bases not matched to a gene: 6. The CDR3 spans 16 residues. CDR1 SGHNT and CDR2 YYREEE come from the germline V gene (reference sequence). The CDR3 nucleotides are TGTGCCAGCAGCCTTGGACAGGGGACTAGCACAGATACGCAGTATTTT. Its translation: CASSLGQGTSTDTQYF. Full variable domain (remainder filled in from reference TRBV5-4 and TRBJ2-3): ETGVTQSPTHLIKTRGQQVTLRCSSQSGHNTVSWYQQALGQGPQFIFQYYREEENGRGNFPPRFSGLQFPNYSSELNVNALELDDSALYLCASSLGQGTSTDTQYFGPGTRLTVL.

This chain links TRBV7-2 with TRBJ1-6, with TRBD1 matching over 8 bases. The CDR3 consists of 15 residues. Losses at the gene ends were 3 bases for V and 7 bases for J; bases not matched to a gene: 5. Germline V lookup: CDR1 SGHTA, CDR2 FQGNSA. CDR3 sequence: CASSFDRGRNSPLHF. The DNA of the CDR3 is TGTGCCAGCAGCTTTGACAGGGGTCGGAATTCACCCCTCCACTTT.

This chain connects TRBV18 to TRBJ2-3, with 8 bases matching TRBD2. The germline V gene encodes CDR1 KGHSH and CDR2 LQKENI. V lost 4 bases, J lost 1 base, and 10 bases stayed unmatched. The CDR3 contains 17 residues. The CDR3 DNA follows: TGTGCCAGCTCACGCACCTTTAGCGGGAAGGGCACAGATACGCAGTATTTT. It codes for CASSRTFSGKGTDTQYF.

This clone showed up just a few times. The CDR3 DNA follows: TGTGCCAGCAGTGAAGTGTTAGAAGCTTTCTTT. Protein: CASSEVLEAFF. The rearrangement joins TRBV2 to TRBJ1-1, with no clear D. The V gene's germline CDR1 is SNHLY and CDR2 FYNNEI. This CDR3 region has 11 residues. Deletions cut 1 base from V and 8 bases from J, with 5 bases between.

This clone occurred many times. The rearrangement links TRBV14 to TRBJ2-1, with 7 bases identical to TRBD2. V trimming: 0 bases; J trimming: 12 bases; junction bases outside the gene matches: 5. CDR3 length: 13 residues. Germline lookup yields CDR1 SGHDN and CDR2 FVKESK. CDR3 protein: CASSQDLRGRQFF. The DNA for the CDR3 is TGTGCCAGCAGCCAAGATTTGCGCGGGAGGCAGTTCTTC.

This clone was seen only a few times. The rearrangement joins TRBV2 to TRBJ2-7; no clear D. The CDR3 loop spans 11 amino acids. Per the germline V gene, CDR1 is SNHLY and CDR2 is FYNNEI. Trimming pared 4 bases from V and 0 bases from J, leaving 1 base between. CDR3: CASSVSYEQYF. CDR3 nucleotides: TGTGCCAGCAGTGTCTCCTACGAGCAGTACTTC.

V gene TRBV7-2 combines with J gene TRBJ1-5, with a weak D call TRBD1 (6 bases). In germline, CDR1 is SGHTA, CDR2 FQGNSA. CDR3 length equals 14 residues. Trimming removed 5 bases from V and 7 bases from J, with 15 bases in between. Written as DNA, the CDR3 is TGTGCCAGCAGCGCATTCGACAGGTTACAGCCCCAGCATTTT. Residues: CASSAFDRLQPQHF.

J is TRBJ1-1 and V is TRBV28, with D unclear. Trimming stripped 6 bases from V and 4 bases from J, with 15 bases between. Germline V gene sequence: CDR1 MDHEN, CDR2 SYDVKM. The CDR3 covers 14 residues. The CDR3 loop reads CASRYPKSSTEAFF. In DNA form, the CDR3 reads TGTGCCAGCAGGTACCCGAAGAGTAGCACTGAAGCTTTCTTT.

This clone has just a few counts. The V gene is TRBV5-1, the J gene TRBJ2-7; D perhaps matches TRBD2 (7 bases). Trimming took 3 bases from V and 3 from J, leaving 13 bases between them. The CDR3 sequence is 14 residues long. Germline CDR1 is SGHRS and CDR2 is YFSETQ. The CDR3 coding sequence is TGCGCCAGCAGCTCAGGGGACTACCACTACGAGCAGTACTTC. This gives the protein CASSSGDYHYEQYF.

This rearrangement joins TRBV25-1 to TRBJ2-1; D perhaps matches TRBD1 (6 bases). In germline, CDR1 is MGHDK, CDR2 SYGVNS. Trimming left V 4 bases short and J 0 bases short, with 10 bases between. This CDR3 spans 15 amino acids. CDR3 sequence (DNA): TGTGCCAGCAGTGCCAGGGGATTCTCCTACAATGAGCAGTTCTTC. This encodes CASSARGFSYNEQFF.

This clone was observed a handful of times. The CDR3 spells CASSTVPGQGKGRADTQYF. The DNA for the CDR3 is TGTGCCAGCAGCACCGTCCCGGGACAGGGTAAAGGACGAGCAGATACGCAGTATTTT. The genes are TRBV9 and TRBJ2-3, with 9 bases fitting TRBD1. Germline assignment: CDR1 SGDLS and CDR2 YYNGEE. The J segment lost 4 bases and the V segment lost 4 bases, leaving 19 bases of the junction unmatched. The CDR3 length is 19 residues. Drawing the rest from reference TRBV9 and TRBJ2-3, the complete variable domain is DSGVTQTPKHLITATGQRVTLRCSPRSGDLSVYWYQQSLDQGLQFLIQYYNGEERAKGNILERFSAQQFPDLHSELNLSSLELGDSALYFCASSTVPGQGKGRADTQYFGPGTRLTVL.

The V and J genes are TRBV30 and TRBJ1-3; D may be TRBD1 (6 bases). CDR1 and CDR2 (germline): GTSNPN, SVGIG (reference sequence). This CDR3 has 16 residues. The V end was cut by 0 bases, the J end by 2 bases, with 14 bases between. CDR3 DNA sequence: TGTGCCTGGAGTGTACGAAGGGCAGGGGCTGGAAACACCATATATTTT. Translation: CAWSVRRAGAGNTIYF.

Concerning this clone: The sample holds other DNA sequences that translate to the same CDR3. The chain combines TRBV9 with TRBJ1-3; no clear D. The germline gives CDR1 SGDLS, CDR2 YYNGEE. The CDR3 sequence is 14 residues long. The V and J ends lost 0 bases and 4 bases respectively, with 8 bases between them. For the CDR3, the DNA is TGTGCCAGCAGCGTAGTGGCGGGCGGAAACACCATATATTTT. Its protein is CASSVVAGGNTIYF.

This clone has only a few counts. CDR3 residues: CASSAQGTSYEQYF. CDR3 nucleotide sequence: TGTGCCAGCAGCGCGCAGGGGACCTCCTACGAGCAGTACTTC. V gene TRBV9 combines with J gene TRBJ2-7, with D possibly being TRBD1 (6 bases). The CDR3 is 14 amino acids. Trimming cost V 3 bases and J 0 bases, with 10 bases left between them. The V gene's germline CDR1 is SGDLS and CDR2 YYNGEE.

This clone was seen a handful of times. The genes are TRBV14 and TRBJ1-6, with no clear D. Trimming removed 3 bases from V and 9 bases from J, with 3 bases in between. The CDR3 contains 11 residues. Germline CDR1 reads SGHDN; CDR2 reads FVKESK. CDR3 nucleotides: TGTGCCAGCAGCCAGAGTTCACCCCTCCACTTT. Its protein is CASSQSSPLHF. Full variable domain (remainder filled in from reference TRBV14 and TRBJ1-6): EAGVTQFPSHSVIEKGQTVTLRCDPISGHDNLYWYRRVMGKEIKFLLHFVKESKQDESGMPNNRFLAERTGGTYSTLKVQPAELEDSGVYFCASSQSSPLHFGNGTRLTVT.

This clone was detected a few times. Other DNA sequences in this specimen translate into the identical CDR3. This chain joins TRBV7-3 and TRBJ2-4, with D tentatively TRBD1 or TRBD2 (5 bases each). Trimming stripped 2 bases from V and 4 bases from J, with 9 bases between. There are 14 residues in the CDR3. The germline gives CDR1 SGHTA, CDR2 FQGTGA. The CDR3 nucleotides are TGTGCCAGCAGCTTAGGGGGATCGAAAAACATTCAGTACTTC. Protein sequence: CASSLGGSKNIQYF.

As concerns this clone: This sample also contains other DNA sequences that code for the same CDR3. This chain joins TRBV7-3 and TRBJ2-5; D remains unclear. Trimming stripped 5 bases from V and 5 bases from J, with 6 bases between. CDR3 length: 11 amino acids. Looked up from germline, CDR1 is SGHTA and CDR2 is FQGTGA. In nucleotides, the CDR3 is TGTGCCAGCAGCACCGGCGAGACCCAGTACTTC. This translates into CASSTGETQYF.

The chain couples TRBV10-3 to TRBJ2-2; D may match TRBD1 or TRBD2 (5 bases each). The V end lost 4 bases, the J end lost 2 bases, and 20 bases lay between the germline ends. Germline CDR1 reads ENHRY; CDR2 reads SYGVKD. The CDR3 is made up of 18 amino acids. In DNA form, the CDR3 reads TGTGCCATCAGTGCCCTTGGTCCGGGACCGCCAAACACCGGGGAGCTGTTTTTT. Protein sequence: CAISALGPGPPNTGELFF.

In its sample, this clone was seen a few times. The chain couples TRBV2 to TRBJ2-2; 13 positions agree with TRBD2. Germline V lookup: CDR1 SNHLY, CDR2 FYNNEI. The length of the CDR3 is 15 residues. Losses at the gene ends were 6 bases for V and 5 bases for J; bases not matched to a gene: 3. This chain's CDR3 is CASRRTSGRTGELFF. The CDR3 DNA reads as TGTGCCAGCAGGAGGACTAGCGGGAGAACCGGGGAGCTGTTTTTT.

This clone was detected a few times. The V gene is TRBV7-9, the J gene TRBJ1-4; D is uncertain. Germline lookup yields CDR1 SEHNR and CDR2 FQNEAQ (reference sequence). V dropped 5 bases and J dropped 5 bases, with 15 bases sitting between them. The CDR3 consists of 15 residues. CDR3 DNA sequence: TGTGCCAGCAGCCGACTCACCGACACGAATGAAAAACTGTTTTTT. This sequence encodes CASSRLTDTNEKLFF.

This chain joins TRBV7-9 and TRBJ1-4; D is uncertain. The CDR3 is 16 residues long. V was cut by 5 bases and J by 8 bases, with 21 bases left in between. From germline, CDR1 is SEHNR and CDR2 FQNEAQ (reference sequence). The CDR3 reads CASSPARRATREKLFF. For the CDR3, the DNA is TGTGCCAGCAGCCCAGCAAGGAGGGCCACGCGGGAAAAACTGTTTTTT.

This clone has at least ten counts. The chain joins TRBV7-9 to TRBJ2-5, with 7 bases lining up with TRBD2. CDR3 size: 15 residues. The junction had 14 bases not matched to a gene; V was cut back by 6 bases and J by 7 bases. CDR1 SEHNR and CDR2 FQNEAQ come from the germline V gene (reference sequence). For the CDR3, the DNA is TGTGCCAGCAGACCAGGAGCGGGGCGGTTTGGGACCCAGTACTTC. Protein sequence: CASRPGAGRFGTQYF.